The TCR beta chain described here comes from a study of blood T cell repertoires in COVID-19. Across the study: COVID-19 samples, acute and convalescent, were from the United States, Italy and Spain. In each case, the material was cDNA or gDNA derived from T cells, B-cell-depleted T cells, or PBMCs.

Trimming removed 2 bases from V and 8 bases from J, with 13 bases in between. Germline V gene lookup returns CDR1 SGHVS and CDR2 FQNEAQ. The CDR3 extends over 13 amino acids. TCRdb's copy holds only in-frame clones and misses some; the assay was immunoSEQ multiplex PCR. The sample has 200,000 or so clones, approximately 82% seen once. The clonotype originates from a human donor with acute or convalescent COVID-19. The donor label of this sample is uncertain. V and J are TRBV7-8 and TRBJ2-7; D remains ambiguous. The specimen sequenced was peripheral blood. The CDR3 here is CASSLRYGPQQYF. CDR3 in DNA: TGTGCCAGCAGCTTACGGTATGGGCCCCAGCAGTACTTC.